This is a list of T cell receptor beta chains from one sample in a study of blood T cell repertoires in COVID-19. The assay was immunoSEQ multiplex PCR, and TCRdb's table has in-frame clones only and misses some. The sample has fewer than 350,000 clones; almost 90% are singletons. Sequenced input: PBMCs or T cells enriched from blood (not recorded which). The receptor set was obtained from a woman aged 30 to 39 who had been exposed to COVID-19. Each CDR3 is given with its conserved first and last residue. A D gene is named only where the DNA matches it firmly. Rows may omit the clone size; those that give it use once, few, many or a size class.

TRBV11-3	TRBJ2-7	TRBD1	.	TGTGCCAGCAGCTCGTCGGGGACAGGGGTAGAGGAGCAGTACTTC	CASSSSGTGVEEQYF
TRBV11-3	TRBJ2-1	.	.	TGTGCCAGCAGCCGGGACTGGCGAGGCGAGCAGTTCTTC	CASSRDWRGEQFF
TRBV11-2	TRBJ2-7	TRBD1	.	TGTGCCAGCAGCTTATTCGCCGGGACAGGCCTGGGGGAGCAGTACTTC	CASSLFAGTGLGEQYF
TRBV19	TRBJ1-5	TRBD1	.	TGTGCCAGTAGCCCGACAGGGGGGCCTCAGCCCCAGCATTTT	CASSPTGGPQPQHF
TRBV14	TRBJ2-7	.	once	TGTGCCAGCAGCCTGCGATACGAGCAGTACTTC	CASSLRYEQYF
TRBV20-1	TRBJ2-5	TRBD2	.	TGCAGTGCTAGTAGAGTCCAGCGGGAGAGGGTTCAGGAGACCCAGTACTTC	CSASRVQRERVQETQYF
TRBV28	TRBJ2-7	TRBD1	.	TGTGCCAGCAGTTTTCGTTGGGACAGGATCTACGAGCAGTACTTC	CASSFRWDRIYEQYF
TRBV11-2	TRBJ2-7	TRBD2	few	TGTGCCAGCAGCTTAGGGACTAGAAACTACGAGCAGTACTTC	CASSLGTRNYEQYF
TRBV5-1	TRBJ2-1	.	once	TGCGCCAGCAGCTTAGACAGGGAGCAGTTCTTC	CASSLDREQFF
TRBV10-3	TRBJ2-7	TRBD2	.	TGTGCCATCAGTGAGCCAAATCCCGGGACTAGCTTCAACGAGCAGTACTTC	CAISEPNPGTSFNEQYF
TRBV10-2	TRBJ1-4	.	.	TGCGCCAGCAGGCCCGGGGGGATTAATGAAAAACTGTTTTTT	CASRPGGINEKLFF
TRBV14	TRBJ2-2	TRBD1	.	TGTGCCAGCAGCCAAGCTGGACAGGGTATGTTCGCCGGGGAGCTGTTTTTT	CASSQAGQGMFAGELFF
TRBV15	TRBJ1-4	TRBD1	few	TGTGCCACCAGCTCTGCCGGGACAGGGAATGAAAAACTGTTTTTT	CATSSAGTGNEKLFF
TRBV3-1/TRBV3-2	TRBJ1-1	.	.	TGTGCCAGCAGCCTCGGCGGGGTAAGCACTGAAGCTTTCTTT	CASSLGGVSTEAFF
TRBV11-2	TRBJ2-4	TRBD1	.	TGTGCCAGCAGCTTAGTAGGGGTCACAGGGGCGAAAGCCAAAAACATTCAGTACTTC	CASSLVGVTGAKAKNIQYF
TRBV18	TRBJ2-7	TRBD1	.	TGTGCCAGCTCACAGGGACAGGGGAGGGCCGAGCAGTACTTC	CASSQGQGRAEQYF
TRBV15	TRBJ2-1	.	.	TGTGCCACCAGCAGGAGCGGAGGAATGTTCGATGAGCAGTTCTTC	CATSRSGGMFDEQFF
TRBV5-6	TRBJ1-5	.	.	TGTGCCAGCAGCCGTGGACAGTCTCATCAGCCCCAGCATTTT	CASSRGQSHQPQHF
TRBV19	TRBJ2-3	TRBD2	.	TGTGCCAGTAGTTTAGCGGGAGTCCCCACAGATACGCAGTATTTT	CASSLAGVPTDTQYF
TRBV27	TRBJ2-7	TRBD1	.	TGTGCCAGCATTTCCCACGACAGGGTACGCTACGAGCAGTACTTC	CASISHDRVRYEQYF
TRBV28	TRBJ1-2	.	.	TGTGCCAGCGGCTTCCAGGGGTTCTATGGCTACACCTTC	CASGFQGFYGYTF
TRBV7-6	TRBJ2-2	.	.	TGTGCCAGCAGCTTAGGGGCGATGGGGAACACCGGGGAGCTGTTTTTT	CASSLGAMGNTGELFF
TRBV15	TRBJ1-3	.	.	TGTGCCACCAGCAGAGATCGGGGGGCTGGAAACACCATATATTTT	CATSRDRGAGNTIYF
TRBV28	TRBJ1-4	.	.	TGTGCCAGCCGACAGAATCATGAAAAACTGTTTTTT	CASRQNHEKLFF
TRBV30	TRBJ1-5	TRBD1	.	TGTGCCTGGAATCCACAGGGGGATCAGCCCCAGCATTTT	CAWNPQGDQPQHF
TRBV7-9	TRBJ2-7	.	.	TGTGCCAGCAGCTCTTCGCAGGTCGAGCAGTACTTC	CASSSSQVEQYF
TRBV12-3/TRBV12-4	TRBJ1-1	.	once	TGTGCCAGCAGTTCCCCCCGAGACACTGAAGCTTTCTTT	CASSSPRDTEAFF
TRBV5-1	TRBJ1-5	TRBD1	once	TGCGCCAGCAGCTTGGACGGGACAGGCAATCAGCCCCAGCATTTT	CASSLDGTGNQPQHF
TRBV7-6	TRBJ2-7	.	.	TGTGCCAGCAGCTTAGGTCCCCTTTCCGAGCAGTACTTC	CASSLGPLSEQYF
TRBV29-1	TRBJ2-5	.	.	TGCAGCGTTGCAGTCGGCGGATTACAAGAGACCCAGTACTTC	CSVAVGGLQETQYF
TRBV11-3	TRBJ2-3	TRBD2	.	TGTGCCAGCAGCCCCAGACTAGCGGGCGCAGATACGCAGTATTTT	CASSPRLAGADTQYF
TRBV11-3	TRBJ1-4	.	.	TGTGCCAGCTCCTCGTCGACAGCAAACGGGAATGAAAAACTGTTTTTT	CASSSSTANGNEKLFF
TRBV27	TRBJ2-3	.	.	TGTGCCAGCAGTCCCCCAGGCCCGGATACGCAGTATTTT	CASSPPGPDTQYF
TRBV5-1	TRBJ2-7	.	.	TGCGCCAGCAGTGGGGCCGCCCCCACCTACGAGCAGTACTTC	CASSGAAPTYEQYF
TRBV30	TRBJ2-3	TRBD2	.	TGTGCCTGGAGTTCCAGCGGGAGTATCACAGATACGCAGTATTTT	CAWSSSGSITDTQYF
TRBV19	TRBJ1-6	.	.	TGTGCCAGTACCCCAAGGGGGAACTCCTATAATTCACCCCTCCACTTT	CASTPRGNSYNSPLHF
TRBV3-1/TRBV3-2	TRBJ2-1	.	.	TGTGCCAGCAGCCAAGCCGGTGAGCAGTTCTTC	CASSQAGEQFF
TRBV5-1	TRBJ2-5	.	.	TGCGCCAGCAGCTTGGGACATATCCAAGAGACCCAGTACTTC	CASSLGHIQETQYF
TRBV3-1/TRBV3-2	TRBJ1-6	TRBD1	.	TGTGCCAGCAGCCCCTGGGGACAGGGGGCTAATTCACCCCTCCACTTT	CASSPWGQGANSPLHF
TRBV6-5	TRBJ2-4	.	.	TGTGCCAGCAGCTCCAGGGATCTAGCCAAAAACATTCAGTACTTC	CASSSRDLAKNIQYF
TRBV19	TRBJ2-7	TRBD2	.	TGTGCAACCAGACGGGGGGGAGGGTCCTACGAGCAGTACTTC	CATRRGGGSYEQYF
TRBV14	TRBJ2-5	.	once	TGTGCCAGTCCTAGACTAGGAGGCGAGACCCAGTACTTC	CASPRLGGETQYF